The T cell receptor beta chain under discussion was sequenced for a study of early T cells in non-severe SARS-CoV-2 infection. On the study more broadly: Chains from this unsorted whole-blood bulk RNA could not be paired.

This clonotype occurred many times. The antigen remains undetermined. The CDR3 extends over 14 amino acids. V gave up 8 bases and J gave up 9 bases; unmatched junction bases: 11. Germline values: CDR1 ENHRY, CDR2 SYGVKD. Unique molecular identifiers were added to individual cDNA molecules. TCRdb re-analysed the 5' RACE reads in MiXCR, keeping a single row per CDR3 protein. The profile shows approximately 50,000 distinct CDR3 sequences, 9.5% to 11% of them singletons. The study, taken as a whole, reports: Matching against VDJdb likely underestimated virus-specific expansions, favoring anti-spike CD8.

This receptor was obtained from an adult who was a healthcare worker with PCR-confirmed SARS-CoV-2 infection or an uninfected control (not recorded which). Sample: whole blood. This chain links TRBV10-3 with TRBJ2-1; 9 bases map to TRBD2. The CDR3 here is CAISQAGGAGEQFF. Here the CDR3 DNA reads TGTGCCATCTCGCAGGCGGGGGGGGCAGGTGAGCAGTTCTTC.